The 27 T cell receptor beta chains below all came from one sample that was sequenced in a study of T-cell memory formation after mild COVID-19. TCRdb independently ran MiXCR on the 5' RACE reads; one entry per CDR3 protein. The sample shows roughly 380,000 distinct CDR3 sequences, 25% to 30% of them seen only once. The sample comprised PBMCs or a T cell subset sorted from them (not recorded which). These receptor sequences come from an adult woman who had mild COVID-19 (a few samples of this study predate the infection). Cell type and time point are not known.

This rearrangement joins TRBV7-2 to TRBJ2-1, with 13 bases aligning to TRBD2. V lost 4 bases and J lost 6; bases outside the gene matches: 6. Germline loops: CDR1 SGHTA, CDR2 FQGNSA. The CDR3 spans 16 residues. CDR3 nucleotide sequence: TGTGCCAGCAGCTCCACTAGCGGGAGGGGGCTCAATGAGCAGTTCTTC. Protein: CASSSTSGRGLNEQFF. Full variable domain (outside the CDR3, taken from reference TRBV7-2 and TRBJ2-1): GAGVSQSPSNKVTEKGKDVELRCDPISGHTALYWYRQSLGQGLEFLIYFQGNSAPDKSGLPSDRFSAERTGGSVSTLTIQRTQQEDSAVYLCASSSTSGRGLNEQFFGPGTRLTVL.

The chain recombines TRBV7-8 with TRBJ2-2; tentatively, D is TRBD1 (5 bases). This CDR3 spans 16 amino acids. With 1 base removed from V and 3 bases from J, the gap between germline ends came to 12 bases. Looked up from germline, CDR1 is SGHVS and CDR2 is FQNEAQ. CDR3 region: CASSLEGRAYTGELFF. In DNA form, the CDR3 reads TGTGCCAGCAGCTTAGAGGGCAGGGCCTACACCGGGGAGCTGTTTTTT.

The V call is TRBV5-1, the J call TRBJ1-2, with D possibly being TRBD1 (5 bases). CDR1 and CDR2 (germline): SGHRS, YFSETQ. Trimming took 0 bases from V and 6 from J, leaving 12 bases between them. This CDR3 comprises 14 residues. CDR3 sequence: CASSLAGGGDGYTF. The CDR3 DNA reads TGCGCCAGCAGCTTGGCGGGGGGAGGCGATGGCTACACCTTC.

This clonotype was picked up a small number of times. The chain has TRBV7-9 and TRBJ1-6; a possible D gene is TRBD1 (5 bases). The CDR3 sequence is 16 residues long. CDR1 SEHNR and CDR2 FQNEAQ come from the germline V gene (reference sequence). Between the trimmed V and J ends, which lost 3 bases and 0 bases, there was a span of 9 bases. The CDR3 DNA is TGTGCCAGCAGCTTGGAGGGGAGCTCCTATAATTCACCCCTCCACTTT. Protein product: CASSLEGSSYNSPLHF.

Only a few counts were recorded for this clonotype. The J gene is TRBJ2-3, the V gene TRBV4-1; 8 nucleotides align to TRBD2. This CDR3 is built from 16 residues. CDR1 MGHRA and CDR2 YSYEKL come from the germline V gene. Germline trimming cut 4 bases from V and 1 base from J; bases unmatched to any gene: 7. The DNA for the CDR3 is TGCGCCAGCAGCCTCCGGGAGGGGGAGGGCACAGATACGCAGTATTTT. Translation: CASSLREGEGTDTQYF.

The rearrangement links TRBV27 to TRBJ1-6, with TRBD1 matching over 7 bases. Germline-derived CDR1 and CDR2 are MNHEY and SMNVEV (reference sequence). V was pared by 10 bases and J by 9 bases, with 12 bases of the junction left unmatched. The CDR3 spans 14 residues. Here the CDR3 DNA reads TGTGCCACCACGACTTTTCAGGGGGGTTCACCCCTCCACTTT. Translated: CATTTFQGGSPLHF.

The chain is built from TRBV7-2 and TRBJ1-2; weak D call: TRBD1 (6 bases). The CDR3 length is 15 residues. Germline V gene lookup returns CDR1 SGHTA and CDR2 FQGNSA. Trimming removed 5 bases at V and 5 bases at J, with 18 bases between. This CDR3 is CASSDRGGRRYGYTF. The CDR3 coding sequence is TGTGCCAGCAGCGATAGGGGGGGCAGGAGATATGGCTACACCTTC. Together with reference TRBV7-2 and TRBJ1-2, the CDR3 gives the full variable domain: GAGVSQSPSNKVTEKGKDVELRCDPISGHTALYWYRQSLGQGLEFLIYFQGNSAPDKSGLPSDRFSAERTGGSVSTLTIQRTQQEDSAVYLCASSDRGGRRYGYTFGSGTRLTVV.

This clonotype showed up many times. The chain recombines TRBV24-1 with TRBJ1-5, with D perhaps TRBD1 (5 bases). The V gene's germline CDR1 is KGHDR and CDR2 SFDVKD. Trimming shortened V by 4 bases and J by 1 base, and 10 bases separated the two germline ends. The CDR3 loop spans 15 amino acids. Here the CDR3 reads CATSDGAWSNQPQHF. Written as DNA, the CDR3 is TGTGCCACCAGTGACGGGGCCTGGAGCAATCAGCCCCAGCATTTT.

The V call is TRBV7-9, the J call TRBJ2-5; 7 nucleotides line up with TRBD1. Germline CDR1 reads SEHNR; CDR2 reads FQNEAQ (reference sequence). The ends lost 5 bases at V and 5 bases at J; junction bases unmatched: 11. The CDR3 covers 15 residues. The CDR3 region is CASSARQGGFETQYF. CDR3 sequence (DNA): TGTGCCAGCAGCGCCCGACAGGGTGGATTTGAGACCCAGTACTTC. The full variable domain, completed using reference TRBV7-9 and TRBJ2-5, is DTGVSQNPRHKITKRGQNVTFRCDPISEHNRLYWYRQTLGQGPEFLTYFQNEAQLEKSRLLSDRFSAERPKGSFSTLEIQRTEQGDSAMYLCASSARQGGFETQYFGPGTRLLVL.

This chain links TRBV12-3 or TRBV12-4 with TRBJ2-2; 9 nucleotides match TRBD1. J was trimmed by 7 bases and V by 6 bases; bases with no gene match: 3. The CDR3 covers 13 residues. CDR3 sequence reads: CASRGTGFGELFF. CDR3 sequence (DNA): TGTGCCAGCAGGGGGACAGGGTTCGGGGAGCTGTTTTTT.

In its sample, this clonotype was seen a few times. The V call is TRBV24-1, the J call TRBJ2-3; a possible D gene is TRBD1 (5 bases). This CDR3 spans 15 amino acids. Deletions cut 0 bases from V and 3 bases from J, with 9 bases between. Germline values: CDR1 KGHDR, CDR2 SFDVKD. DNA of the CDR3: TGTGCCACCAGTGATTTGGAAGGGGAAACAGATACGCAGTATTTT. It is translated as CATSDLEGETDTQYF.

The V and J genes are TRBV7-2 and TRBJ2-6; D remains ambiguous. The length of the CDR3 is 16 residues. Trimming removed 1 base at V and 4 bases at J, with 11 bases between. Germline loops: CDR1 SGHTA, CDR2 FQGNSA. The CDR3 nucleotides are TGTGCCAGCAGCTTAGACCTTAACCCCGGGGCCAACGTCCTGACTTTC. Translating gives CASSLDLNPGANVLTF.

This clonotype was seen at least ten times. The chain employs TRBV5-1 and TRBJ2-7, with 12 bases fitting TRBD1. Trimming at V came to 4 bases and at J to 4 bases, leaving 6 bases not matched to a gene. This CDR3 is built from 15 residues. Germline values: CDR1 SGHRS, CDR2 YFSETQ. CDR3 in amino acids: CASSIGGQGAYEQYF. The CDR3 DNA follows: TGCGCCAGCAGCATCGGGGGACAGGGGGCGTACGAGCAGTACTTC.

At least ten counts were recorded for this clonotype. The chain uses TRBV4-3 and TRBJ2-7, with D possibly being TRBD2 (5 bases). Germline V gene sequence: CDR1 LGHNA, CDR2 YSLEER. The V gene lost 2 bases and the J gene lost 6 bases, with 17 bases spanning the gap. This CDR3 has 15 amino acids. CDR3 in DNA: TGCGCCAGCAGCCAACACTCTCACTTAGGAGGCGAGCAGTACTTC. Residues: CASSQHSHLGGEQYF.

The V call is TRBV24-1, the J call TRBJ2-5; perhaps TRBD2 as D (6 bases). The CDR3 contains 18 residues. Trimming left V 4 bases short and J 2 bases short, with 22 bases between. The V gene's germline CDR1 is KGHDR and CDR2 SFDVKD. For the CDR3, the DNA is TGTGCCACCAGTGACCCCTTTGGAGGGGCGGCTGCACAAGAGACCCAGTACTTC. Translated: CATSDPFGGAAAQETQYF.

This sequence joins TRBV20-1 and TRBJ2-7, with D uncertain. The CDR3 has 13 amino acids. Germline V gene lookup returns CDR1 DFQATT and CDR2 SNEGSKA (reference sequence). Trimming stripped 3 bases from V and 4 bases from J, with 13 bases between. CDR3 region: CSASETWGYEQYF. The CDR3 DNA follows: TGCAGTGCTAGCGAGACATGGGGATACGAGCAGTACTTC.

The chain has TRBV6-5 and TRBJ2-6; TRBD1 is a possible D gene (5 bases). CDR3 length: 18 amino acids. Germline V CDR1 and CDR2: MNHEY, SVGAGI. The V gene lost 2 bases and the J gene lost 0 bases, with 14 bases spanning the gap. The CDR3 is CASSYNYGQLSGANVLTF. Here the CDR3 DNA reads TGTGCCAGCAGTTACAACTACGGACAACTCTCTGGGGCCAACGTCCTGACTTTC.

This sequence joins TRBV7-2 and TRBJ1-1; weak D call: TRBD1 (6 bases). The CDR3 sequence is 14 residues long. Germline CDR1 SGHTA, CDR2 FQGNSA. The V and J ends lost 5 bases and 2 bases respectively, with 12 bases between them. CDR3 sequence: CASSQWTVNTEAFF. CDR3 sequence (DNA): TGTGCCAGCAGCCAGTGGACAGTTAACACTGAAGCTTTCTTT. The variable domain in full, completed from reference TRBV7-2 and TRBJ1-1, reads GAGVSQSPSNKVTEKGKDVELRCDPISGHTALYWYRQSLGQGLEFLIYFQGNSAPDKSGLPSDRFSAERTGGSVSTLTIQRTQQEDSAVYLCASSQWTVNTEAFFGQGTRLTVV.

J is TRBJ2-7 and V is TRBV10-3; TRBD2 matches at 10 bases. The CDR3 covers 13 residues. J lost 7 bases, V lost 8 bases, and 8 bases had no gene match. Germline CDR1 is ENHRY and CDR2 is SYGVKD. CDR3 amino acids: CAIGAGGVGEQYF. DNA of the CDR3: TGTGCCATCGGAGCGGGGGGGGTTGGAGAGCAGTACTTC.

This sequence joins TRBV20-1 and TRBJ1-1; tentative D call: TRBD1 (6 bases). Germline assignment: CDR1 DFQATT and CDR2 SNEGSKA (reference sequence). The V gene lost 1 base and the J gene lost 5 bases, with 14 bases spanning the gap. This CDR3 is built from 14 residues. The CDR3 nucleotides are TGCAGTGCTAGAGTAAAGGGGGAAGGGACTGAAGCTTTCTTT. Residues: CSARVKGEGTEAFF.

This clonotype has only a few counts. The chain has TRBV5-1 and TRBJ2-2; the match to TRBD1 covers 9 bases. The ends lost 5 bases at V and 4 bases at J; junction bases unmatched: 6. This CDR3 has 15 amino acids. Per the germline V gene, CDR1 is SGHRS and CDR2 is YFSETQ. The CDR3 region is CASSTGTGSTGELFF. CDR3 nucleotides: TGCGCCAGCAGTACCGGGACAGGGAGCACCGGGGAGCTGTTTTTT.

The CDR3 region is CASSPPSQAYYGYTF. CDR3 nucleotide sequence: TGTGCCAGCAGTCCCCCGAGCCAGGCGTACTATGGCTACACCTTC. This sequence joins TRBV2 and TRBJ1-2; D uncertain. Germline V gene sequence: CDR1 SNHLY, CDR2 FYNNEI. Trimming took 5 bases from V and 3 from J, leaving 16 bases between them. This CDR3 is built from 15 residues.

The sample holds a few counts of this clonotype. The V call is TRBV7-9, the J call TRBJ1-2; 9 nucleotides match TRBD1. Trimming removed 5 bases from V and 8 bases from J; junction bases left unmatched: 12. The CDR3 covers 15 residues. CDR1 and CDR2 (germline): SEHNR, FQNEAQ (reference sequence). The chain's CDR3 is CASSRPSGQGLGYTF. The CDR3 coding sequence is TGTGCCAGCAGCCGACCCTCTGGACAGGGGCTGGGCTACACCTTC.

The rearrangement uses TRBV29-1 and TRBJ1-1; 9 nucleotides align to TRBD1. V was clipped by 6 bases and J by 2 bases; unmatched bases: 7. The CDR3 runs to 14 residues. Germline V gene sequence: CDR1 SQVTM, CDR2 ANQGSEA. CDR3 loop: CSVLWDRANTEAFF. In nucleotides, the CDR3 is TGCAGCGTATTATGGGACAGGGCCAACACTGAAGCTTTCTTT.

The gene calls are TRBV5-1 and TRBJ2-1; 12 bases fit TRBD2. The CDR3 length is 16 residues. Germline CDR1 is SGHRS and CDR2 is YFSETQ. V lost 0 bases, J lost 5 bases, and 3 bases stayed unmatched. The DNA of the CDR3 is TGCGCCAGCAGCTTGGCCGGACTAGCGGGGAACAATGAGCAGTTCTTC. Its translation: CASSLAGLAGNNEQFF.

This clonotype appeared a few times. The rearrangement joins TRBV5-1 to TRBJ2-2; tentative D call: TRBD1 (6 bases). Per germline, CDR1 SGHRS and CDR2 YFSETQ. The CDR3 consists of 17 residues. The V gene lost 1 base and the J gene lost 1 base, with 14 bases spanning the gap. The CDR3 nucleotides read TGCGCCAGCAGCTTGTTGGGGGCCGATGGGAACACCGGGGAGCTGTTTTTT. As protein: CASSLLGADGNTGELFF. The variable domain in full, with the rest retrieved from reference TRBV5-1 and TRBJ2-2, is KAGVTQTPRYLIKTRGQQVTLSCSPISGHRSVSWYQQTPGQGLQFLFEYFSETQRNKGNFPGRFSGRQFSNSRSEMNVSTLELGDSALYLCASSLLGADGNTGELFFGEGSRLTVL.

The chain uses TRBV7-2 and TRBJ1-2, with 7 nucleotides matching TRBD1. Looked up from germline, CDR1 is SGHTA and CDR2 is FQGNSA. This CDR3 contains 14 residues. The J segment lost 12 bases and the V segment lost 1 base, leaving 11 bases of the junction unmatched. The CDR3 coding sequence is TGTGCCAGCAGCTTAGGGGGGACAGTCATCCCGGACACCTTC. It specifies CASSLGGTVIPDTF.